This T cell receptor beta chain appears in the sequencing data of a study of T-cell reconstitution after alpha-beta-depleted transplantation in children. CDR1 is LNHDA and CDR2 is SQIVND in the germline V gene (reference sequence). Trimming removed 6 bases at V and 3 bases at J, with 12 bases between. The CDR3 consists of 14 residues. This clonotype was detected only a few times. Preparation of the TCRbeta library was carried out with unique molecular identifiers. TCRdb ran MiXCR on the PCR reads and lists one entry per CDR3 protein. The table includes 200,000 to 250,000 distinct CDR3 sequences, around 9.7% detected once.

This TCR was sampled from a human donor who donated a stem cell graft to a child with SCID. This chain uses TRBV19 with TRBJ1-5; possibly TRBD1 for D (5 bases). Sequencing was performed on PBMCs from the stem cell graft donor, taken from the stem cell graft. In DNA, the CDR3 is TGTGCCAGTAGGAAACGGGACGTCAATCAGCCCCAGCATTTT. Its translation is CASRKRDVNQPQHF.